The text below deals with one TCR beta chain. Its antigen is currently not known. The sample holds no much larger clone one base away, and base qualities are not on file. The method was the immunoSEQ multiplex PCR assay. As for the authors' bioinformatics: A statistical classification framework was built to diagnose cytomegalovirus status from the catalog of TCR beta chain sequences. TCRdb's version of the immuneACCESS table is confined to in-frame rearrangements and falls short of the full clone set. An unresolved V gene accounts for under half of the shortfall where checked; the remainder is of unknown origin. V and J calls and clone size are copied from that table; D and trimming were computed from the DNA. Across this sample there are 70,000 or so clones, with about nine tenths seen only once. 3% to 3.5% of the sample goes to the ten largest clones. The data were obtained in a study of cytomegalovirus exposure and HLA in healthy donors (dated by TCRdb to about 2017). The study in broad terms: According to a later analysis, one platform produced both the roughly 130 validation repertoires and the roughly 640 repertoires of the first cohort. The study combined high-throughput TCR immunosequencing, statistical association of individual TCRs with disease status, and machine learning to predict cytomegalovirus infection status. In addition to the first cohort of hundreds of subjects, a separate validation cohort of about 120 different subjects was used. The study aimed to test whether cataloging public T cell receptors could reveal signatures of past pathogen exposure.

The paper's findings and limits, for the study overall: Of the cluster scores, approximately 95% were above 0 in a later analysis, which found that TCRs clustered in the first cohort also tended to co-occur in the 95 to 150 validation repertoires. It was suggested by the authors that the approach could potentially be generalized to other disease states and immunological phenotypes. In vitro tests confirmed that a few of the cytomegalovirus-associated TCR beta chains recognize cytomegalovirus antigens. While some public TCRs were present in many individuals, most TCR sequences turned up only very rarely across donors. A later analysis lacked HLA typing for the validation cohort, so it scored co-occurrence in that cohort across all 130 or so repertoires. The classifier was reported to diagnose cytomegalovirus status with high specificity and sensitivity in both the original and validation cohorts. The study listed approximately 160 TCR beta chains as associated with cytomegalovirus.

Separate from the approximately 670-subject first cohort, the validation cohort of more than 90 subjects was the group to which the donors belonged. V is clipped by 1 base and J by 5 bases, and the sequence between their germline boundaries is 9 bases long. The germline V gene sets CDR1 to LGHNA and CDR2 to YSLEER. Taken from cysteine to phenylalanine, the CDR3 has 14 residues. Solely the CDR3 DNA is kept, with 42 bases framed from the first base. This TCR came from a man younger than 30 in good health and CMV-seronegative. The chain links TRBV4-3 with TRBJ1-5; the best D guess is TRBD1, with 6 bases matching. The sequencing input was PBMCs. The DNA sequence is TGCGCCAGCAGCCAAGGGACAGAGTATCAGCCCCAGCATTTT. Protein translation: CASSQGTEYQPQHF.